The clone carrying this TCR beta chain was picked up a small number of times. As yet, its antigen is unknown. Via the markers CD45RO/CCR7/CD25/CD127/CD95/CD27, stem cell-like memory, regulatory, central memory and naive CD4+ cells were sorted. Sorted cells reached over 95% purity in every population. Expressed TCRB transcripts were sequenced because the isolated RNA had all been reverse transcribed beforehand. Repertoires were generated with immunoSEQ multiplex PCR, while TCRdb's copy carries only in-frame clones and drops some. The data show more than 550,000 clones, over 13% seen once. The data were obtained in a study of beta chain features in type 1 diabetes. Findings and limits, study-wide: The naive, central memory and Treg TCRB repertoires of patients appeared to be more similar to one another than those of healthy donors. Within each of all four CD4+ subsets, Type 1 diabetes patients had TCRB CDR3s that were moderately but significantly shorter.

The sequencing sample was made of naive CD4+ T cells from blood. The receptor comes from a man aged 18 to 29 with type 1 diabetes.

CDR3 amino acids: CASSFPGEETQYF. The CDR3 DNA follows: TGCGCCAGCAGCTTTCCAGGGGAAGAGACCCAGTACTTC. This chain joins TRBV4-1 and TRBJ2-5, with a tentative D call TRBD1 (6 bases). Germline CDR1 and CDR2: MGHRA and YSYEKL. CDR3 length: 13 residues. V dropped 5 bases and J dropped 3 bases, with 10 bases sitting between them.